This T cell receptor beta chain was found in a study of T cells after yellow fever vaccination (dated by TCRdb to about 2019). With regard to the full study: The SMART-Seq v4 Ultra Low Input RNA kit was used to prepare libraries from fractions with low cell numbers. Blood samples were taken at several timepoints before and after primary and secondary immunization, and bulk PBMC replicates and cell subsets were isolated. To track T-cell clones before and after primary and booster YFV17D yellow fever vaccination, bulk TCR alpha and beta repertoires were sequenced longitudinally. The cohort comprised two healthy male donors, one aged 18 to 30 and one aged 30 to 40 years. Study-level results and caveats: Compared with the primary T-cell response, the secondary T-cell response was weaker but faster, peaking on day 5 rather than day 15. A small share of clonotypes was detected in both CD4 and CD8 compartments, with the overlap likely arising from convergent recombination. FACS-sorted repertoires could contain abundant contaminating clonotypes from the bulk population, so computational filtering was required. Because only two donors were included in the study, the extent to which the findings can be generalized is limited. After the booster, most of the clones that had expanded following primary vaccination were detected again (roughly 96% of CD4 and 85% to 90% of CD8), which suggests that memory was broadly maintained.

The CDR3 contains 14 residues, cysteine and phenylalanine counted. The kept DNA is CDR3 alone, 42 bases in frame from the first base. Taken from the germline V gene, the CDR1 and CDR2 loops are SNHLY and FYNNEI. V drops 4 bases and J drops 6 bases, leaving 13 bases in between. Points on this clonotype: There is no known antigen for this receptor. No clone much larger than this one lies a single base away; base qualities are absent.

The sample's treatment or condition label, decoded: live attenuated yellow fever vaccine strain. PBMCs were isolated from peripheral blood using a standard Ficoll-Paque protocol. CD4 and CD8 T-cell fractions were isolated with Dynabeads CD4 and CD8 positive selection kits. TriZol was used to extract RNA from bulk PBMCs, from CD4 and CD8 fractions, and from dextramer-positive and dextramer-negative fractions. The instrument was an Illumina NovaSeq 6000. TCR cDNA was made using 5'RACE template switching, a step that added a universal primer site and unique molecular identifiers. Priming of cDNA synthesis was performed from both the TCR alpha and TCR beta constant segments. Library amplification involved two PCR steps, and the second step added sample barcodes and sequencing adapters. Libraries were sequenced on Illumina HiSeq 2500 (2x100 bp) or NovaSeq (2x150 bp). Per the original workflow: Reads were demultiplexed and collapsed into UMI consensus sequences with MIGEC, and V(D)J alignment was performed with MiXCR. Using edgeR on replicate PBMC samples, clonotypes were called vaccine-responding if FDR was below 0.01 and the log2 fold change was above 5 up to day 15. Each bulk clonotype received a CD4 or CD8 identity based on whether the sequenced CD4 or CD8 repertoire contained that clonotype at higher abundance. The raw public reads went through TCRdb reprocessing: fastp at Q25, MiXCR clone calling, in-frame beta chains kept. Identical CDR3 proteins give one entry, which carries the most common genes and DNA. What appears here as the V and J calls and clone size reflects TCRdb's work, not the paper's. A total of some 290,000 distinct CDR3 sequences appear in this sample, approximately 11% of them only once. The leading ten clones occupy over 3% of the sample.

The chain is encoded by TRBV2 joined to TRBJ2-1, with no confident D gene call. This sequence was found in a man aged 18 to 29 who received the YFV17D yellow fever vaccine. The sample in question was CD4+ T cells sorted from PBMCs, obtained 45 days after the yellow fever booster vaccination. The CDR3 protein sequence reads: CASSAERLRNEQFF. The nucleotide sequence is TGTGCCAGCAGTGCTGAGCGATTGCGCAATGAGCAGTTCTTC.